This entry lists 27 T cell receptor beta chains sequenced from one sample in a study of blood T cell repertoires in COVID-19. Assay: immunoSEQ multiplex PCR; the TCRdb copy retains only in-frame clones and omits some. The data contain about 260,000 clones, 88% of them singletons. Source material: peripheral blood. These receptors all come from a man aged 60 to 75 who had recovered from COVID-19.

This chain joins TRBV9 and TRBJ2-7, with TRBD1 as a possible D gene (5 bases). The ends were cut back, 4 bases at V and 7 bases at J, with 18 bases in the middle. CDR3 length: 14 residues. Germline V gene sequence: CDR1 SGDLS, CDR2 YYNGEE. This CDR3 is CASSPTGRAEEQYF. CDR3 bases: TGTGCCAGCAGCCCCACGGGCAGGGCGGAAGAGCAGTACTTC.

This clone showed up just once. The chain links TRBV5-6 to TRBJ1-5; TRBD1 matches at 9 bases. J was trimmed by 6 bases and V by 0 bases; bases with no gene match: 4. This CDR3 spans 15 amino acids. The germline V gene has CDR1 SGHDT and CDR2 YYEEEE. This chain's CDR3 is CASSLDRGLSQPQHF. The CDR3 coding sequence is TGTGCCAGCAGCTTGGACAGGGGGCTGAGTCAGCCCCAGCATTTT.

V and J are TRBV2 and TRBJ2-3, with a possible D match to TRBD1 (6 bases). The CDR3 totals 15 residues. V was trimmed by 3 bases and J by 0 bases, leaving 10 bases between them. The germline V gene encodes CDR1 SNHLY and CDR2 FYNNEI. The CDR3 loop reads CASSEAGVSTDTQYF. CDR3 DNA: TGTGCCAGCAGTGAGGCAGGGGTGAGCACAGATACGCAGTATTTT.

The chain employs TRBV21-1 and TRBJ2-1; the table calls TRBD1, which could not be checked here. TRBV21-1 is an annotated pseudogene. This CDR3 contains 13 residues. CDR3 coding DNA: TGTGCCAGCAGCAGTGACAGGTACAATGAGCAGTTCTTC. Protein product: CASSSDRYNEQFF.

The chain has TRBV6-5 and TRBJ1-1; D possibly corresponds to TRBD1 (6 bases). From germline, CDR1 is MNHEY and CDR2 SVGAGI. V lost 6 bases, J lost 5 bases, and 13 bases lay in between. This CDR3 contains 13 residues. DNA of the CDR3: TGTGCCAGCAGATATACAGGGCTAACTGAAGCTTTCTTT. Residues: CASRYTGLTEAFF.

V gene TRBV7-3 combines with J gene TRBJ2-7; 11 nucleotides match TRBD1. Germline V gives CDR1 SGHTA, CDR2 FQGTGA. V gave up 0 bases and J gave up 4 bases; unmatched junction bases: 2. The CDR3 covers 15 residues. The CDR3 region is CASSLTGQGEYEQYF. The CDR3 nucleotides read TGTGCCAGCAGCTTAACGGGACAGGGGGAGTACGAGCAGTACTTC.

This clone was counted once. The CDR3 DNA is TGTGCCAGCAGTGAATGGGGGGACTATGGCTACACCTTC. Protein sequence: CASSEWGDYGYTF. The V call is TRBV25-1, the J call TRBJ1-2, with TRBD1 as a possible D gene (5 bases). V gave up 1 base and J gave up 3 bases, with 6 bases separating them. The germline CDR1 and CDR2 sequences are MGHDK and SYGVNS. The CDR3 is 13 residues long.

The chain recombines TRBV25-1 with TRBJ1-4; TRBD1 is a possible D gene (5 bases). The V end was cut by 5 bases, the J end by 8 bases, with 15 bases between. The CDR3 length is 14 residues. Germline CDR1 and CDR2: MGHDK and SYGVNS. CDR3 in DNA: TGTGCCAGCAGTCGTAGCCGGACACCAGAAAAACTGTTTTTT. Protein: CASSRSRTPEKLFF.

The rearrangement links TRBV21-1 to TRBJ1-2; the DNA was not compared with TRBD1, the D call given in the table. TRBV21-1 is classified as a pseudogene. The CDR3 sequence is 16 residues long. The CDR3 region is CASSKGSVRGSYGYTF. In nucleotides, the CDR3 is TGTGCCAGCAGCAAAGGGTCGGTCAGGGGATCATATGGCTACACCTTC.

The V and J genes are TRBV3-1 (or the pseudogene TRBV3-2) and TRBJ1-1, with D possibly matching TRBD1 (5 bases). Germline CDR1 LGHDT, CDR2 YNNKEL (reference sequence). Deletions cut 4 bases from V and 5 bases from J, with 17 bases between. CDR3 length: 15 residues. CDR3 residues: CASSPISQGGTEAFF. The CDR3 coding sequence is TGTGCCAGCAGCCCGATAAGCCAGGGAGGTACTGAAGCTTTCTTT.

The CDR3 loop is CASSETGYHEQYF. DNA for the CDR3: TGCGCCAGCAGTGAGACAGGGTATCACGAGCAGTACTTC. The V gene is TRBV10-1, the J gene TRBJ2-7; D possibly corresponds to TRBD1 (6 bases). Germline V CDR1 and CDR2: WNHNN, SYGVQD (reference sequence). The germline V and J ends were trimmed by 2 bases and 5 bases, with 10 bases remaining between them. The CDR3 extends over 13 amino acids.

This chain uses TRBV7-2 with TRBJ1-2; D remains ambiguous. The CDR3 is made up of 16 amino acids. Germline CDR1 reads SGHTA; CDR2 reads FQGNSA. V lost 2 bases and J 4 bases, leaving 17 bases between the germline ends. The CDR3 region is CASSLPFRTEIYGYTF. DNA of the CDR3: TGTGCCAGCAGCTTACCATTCAGAACGGAGATCTATGGCTACACCTTC.

The rearrangement joins TRBV7-2 to TRBJ2-5; 13 positions agree with TRBD2. This CDR3 spans 16 amino acids. The V segment lost 5 bases and the J segment 3 bases; nucleotides outside the gene matches: 6. Germline V lookup: CDR1 SGHTA, CDR2 FQGNSA. Written as DNA, the CDR3 is TGTGCCAGCAGCCTCTCCGGACTAGCGGGGGAAGAGACCCAGTACTTC. Its protein product is CASSLSGLAGEETQYF. Variable domain in full (rest from reference TRBV7-2 and TRBJ2-5): GAGVSQSPSNKVTEKGKDVELRCDPISGHTALYWYRQSLGQGLEFLIYFQGNSAPDKSGLPSDRFSAERTGGSVSTLTIQRTQQEDSAVYLCASSLSGLAGEETQYFGPGTRLLVL.

The chain joins TRBV19 to TRBJ1-6; D ambiguous. There are 15 residues in the CDR3. Trimming pared 5 bases from V and 8 bases from J, leaving 16 bases between. Germline V lookup: CDR1 LNHDA, CDR2 SQIVND (reference sequence). DNA of the CDR3: TGTGCCAGTAGTTACAACAGTTGGTTAGATTCACCCCTCCACTTT. It codes for CASSYNSWLDSPLHF.

This chain connects TRBV5-1 to TRBJ1-6; D remains ambiguous. CDR1 is SGHRS, CDR2 YFSETQ, per germline. Trimming took 4 bases from V and 8 from J, leaving 19 bases between them. The CDR3 consists of 16 residues. The CDR3 bases are TGCGCCAGCAGCGTTAAGAAGGACTTGACGGATTCACCCCTCCACTTT. Amino acids: CASSVKKDLTDSPLHF.

The chain links TRBV19 to TRBJ1-5; no firm D call. The ends were cut back, 2 bases at V and 3 bases at J, with 8 bases in the middle. This CDR3 is 14 amino acids long. CDR1 is LNHDA, CDR2 SQIVND, per germline (reference sequence). DNA for the CDR3: TGTGCCAGTAGTATAAAACTGAACAATCAGCCCCAGCATTTT. It yields the protein CASSIKLNNQPQHF.

The rearrangement joins TRBV19 to TRBJ1-2, with TRBD1 matching 10 bases. The CDR3 sequence is 15 residues long. Losses at the gene ends were 6 bases for V and 4 bases for J; bases not matched to a gene: 8. Germline CDR1 LNHDA, CDR2 SQIVND (reference sequence). In DNA form, the CDR3 reads TGTGCCAGTAGCAACCCGACAGGGGGCTTCTATGGCTACACCTTC. It encodes CASSNPTGGFYGYTF.

The chain recombines TRBV5-1 with TRBJ2-3, with 9 positions matching TRBD2. Unmatched junction bases numbered 5, after V lost 5 bases and J lost 4 bases. This CDR3 has 14 amino acids. Germline assignment: CDR1 SGHRS and CDR2 YFSETQ. DNA for the CDR3: TGCGCCAGCAGAGTTAGCGGGGGCGCAGATACGCAGTATTTT. Protein product: CASRVSGGADTQYF.

This chain uses TRBV18 with TRBJ1-1, with TRBD1 as a possible D gene (5 bases). CDR1 is KGHSH and CDR2 is LQKENI in the germline V gene. The ends were cut back, 3 bases at V and 0 bases at J, with 8 bases in the middle. The CDR3 sequence is 14 residues long. The CDR3 DNA sequence: TGTGCCAGCTCACCTACGACAGTGAACACTGAAGCTTTCTTT. Protein: CASSPTTVNTEAFF.

The rearrangement links TRBV2 to TRBJ1-2; 12 positions match TRBD1. The V gene's germline CDR1 is SNHLY and CDR2 FYNNEI. Losses at the gene ends were 10 bases for V and 12 bases for J; bases not matched to a gene: 9. The CDR3 length is 12 residues. For the CDR3, the DNA is TGTGCCACCGCCGCGGGACAGGGGGCAAACACCTTC. It is translated as CATAAGQGANTF. Together with reference TRBV2 and TRBJ1-2, the CDR3 gives the full variable domain: EPEVTQTPSHQVTQMGQEVILRCVPISNHLYFYWYRQILGQKVEFLVSFYNNEISEKSEIFDDQFSVERPDGSNFTLKIRSTKLEDSAMYFCATAAGQGANTFGSGTRLTVV.

The chain links TRBV19 to TRBJ1-4; 7 nucleotides match TRBD1. The V gene's germline CDR1 is LNHDA and CDR2 SQIVND (reference sequence). The CDR3 sequence is 15 residues long. Trimming took 5 bases from V and 8 from J; bases not matched to a gene: 11. The CDR3 spells CASSSEGAPWEKLFF. DNA of the CDR3: TGTGCCAGTAGTTCCGAGGGGGCTCCTTGGGAAAAACTGTTTTTT.

As for this clone: Other DNA sequences within the sample encode an identical CDR3. The chain couples TRBV6-5 to TRBJ2-7; possibly TRBD2 for D (5 bases). Per germline, CDR1 MNHEY and CDR2 SVGAGI. The V end lost 0 bases, the J end lost 1 base, and 10 bases lay between the germline ends. This CDR3 contains 15 residues. The CDR3 coding sequence is TGTGCCAGCAGTTACTCGAGGTCGGGGTCCTACGAGCAGTACTTC. Protein: CASSYSRSGSYEQYF.

The chain recombines TRBV15 with TRBJ1-2, with 10 bases matching TRBD1. Germline V gives CDR1 LNHNV, CDR2 YYDKDF (reference sequence). With V trimmed by 1 base and J by 4 bases, 15 bases remained unmatched. The CDR3 has 19 amino acids. The CDR3 DNA reads as TGTGCCACCAGCAGAGCCTTAGGGGACAGGGGTGGCGTGAGCTATGGCTACACCTTC. Amino acid sequence: CATSRALGDRGGVSYGYTF.

The V call is TRBV18, the J call TRBJ2-2, with D perhaps matching TRBD2 (5 bases). Looked up from germline, CDR1 is KGHSH and CDR2 is LQKENI. The ends were cut back, 6 bases at V and 0 bases at J, with 5 bases in the middle. The CDR3 sequence is 13 residues long. The CDR3 bases are TGTGCCAGCTCCGGGACGAACACCGGGGAGCTGTTTTTT. Translation gives CASSGTNTGELFF.

This rearrangement joins TRBV6-5 to TRBJ1-6; TRBD1 matches 9 bases. V lost 6 bases and J lost 10; bases outside the gene matches: 7. Germline-derived CDR1 and CDR2 are MNHEY and SVGAGI. The CDR3 totals 14 residues. The CDR3 here is CASRFPGQGSPLHF. In DNA form, the CDR3 reads TGTGCCAGCAGGTTTCCGGGACAGGGATCACCCCTCCACTTT.

This chain joins TRBV4-1 and TRBJ2-3; the match to TRBD1 covers 8 bases. CDR1 is MGHRA, CDR2 YSYEKL, per germline. Unmatched junction bases numbered 15, after V lost 1 base and J lost 0 bases. The CDR3 loop spans 20 amino acids. CDR3 in amino acids: CASSQGIGQGGPFSTDTQYF. The CDR3 DNA sequence: TGCGCCAGCAGCCAAGGGATTGGACAGGGAGGTCCCTTTAGCACAGATACGCAGTATTTT.

The rearrangement uses TRBV7-3 and TRBJ2-2; the match to TRBD2 covers 11 bases. Germline V gene sequence: CDR1 SGHTA, CDR2 FQGTGA. Trimming at V came to 4 bases and at J to 6 bases, leaving 16 bases not matched to a gene. The CDR3 consists of 19 residues. The CDR3 region is CASSSKAHLSGGVPGELFF. In DNA form, the CDR3 reads TGTGCCAGCAGCTCAAAAGCCCACCTTAGCGGGGGGGTTCCCGGGGAGCTGTTTTTT.